This TCR beta chain was observed in a study of cytomegalovirus exposure and HLA in healthy donors. Looking at the study overall: Researchers previously reported finding 90 million to 130 million unique TCR beta sequences from 170 million or so T cells.

As concerns this clone: The antigen remains undetermined.

Broader study findings: In a later analysis, the majority of CMV-associated beta chains seemingly showed HLA restriction. A later look showed TCR association rates differing by HLA locus, highest for DRB1 and lowest for HLA-C. Most subjects had HLA-A and HLA-B alleles reportedly predicted accurately by TCR beta sequences.

The PCR contained 60 Vbeta and 13 Jbeta primers. Libraries were prepared by immunoSEQ multiplex PCR; TCRdb keeps only in-frame clonotypes and omits some of them. The table records fewer than 200,000 clones, around 75% of them present only once. V lost 4 bases to trimming and J lost 4 bases; unmatched junction nucleotides: 11. CDR3 length equals 16 residues. The germline V gene has CDR1 SGHRS and CDR2 YFSETQ. The sequenced sample was PBMCs. The chain recombines TRBV5-1 with TRBJ2-3; 8 positions agree with TRBD1. This TCR was sampled from a female donor in good health and CMV-seronegative. The CDR3 DNA is TGCGCCAGCAGCCCTGGACAGGGTGGGTTGGCAGATACGCAGTATTTT. Encoded protein: CASSPGQGGLADTQYF. Supplemented by reference TRBV5-1 and TRBJ2-3, the full variable domain reads KAGVTQTPRYLIKTRGQQVTLSCSPISGHRSVSWYQQTPGQGLQFLFEYFSETQRNKGNFPGRFSGRQFSNSRSEMNVSTLELGDSALYLCASSPGQGGLADTQYFGPGTRLTVL.